Below, 26 T cell receptor beta chains from the same sample are listed, as sequenced in a study of identical twins. TCRdb used MiXCR to reprocess the 5' RACE reads, holding one entry per CDR3 protein. The table lists 540,000 or so distinct CDR3 sequences, about 20% of them singletons. These data also formed part of another study, on yellow fever vaccine responses in identical twins.

Sequenced input: CD4+ T cells sorted from blood. Source of these receptors: a woman in her late teens or twenties in good health.

This clonotype was seen a few times. The chain combines TRBV12-3 or TRBV12-4 with TRBJ2-1; 9 bases are a match to TRBD1. This CDR3 region has 16 residues. The ends lost 1 base at V and 6 bases at J; junction bases unmatched: 7. CDR3 sequence reads: CASSLVGQGMVNEQFF. CDR3 DNA sequence: TGTGCCAGCAGTTTAGTGGGACAGGGAATGGTCAATGAGCAGTTCTTC.

The genes are TRBV5-6 and TRBJ1-3; TRBD1 is a possible D gene (5 bases). V dropped 2 bases and J dropped 2 bases, with 8 bases sitting between them. Germline V CDR1 and CDR2: SGHDT, YYEEEE. The CDR3 sequence is 14 residues long. The CDR3 sequence is CASSFGTAGNTIYF. The CDR3, as DNA: TGTGCCAGCAGCTTCGGGACGGCTGGAAACACCATATATTTT.

The V gene is TRBV10-3, the J gene TRBJ2-5, with 7 bases that match TRBD1. The ends lost 4 bases at V and 0 bases at J; junction bases unmatched: 5. Germline CDR1 and CDR2: ENHRY and SYGVKD. The CDR3 loop spans 15 amino acids. CDR3 residues: CAISGTGTYQETQYF. As DNA, the CDR3 is TGTGCCATCAGTGGGACAGGAACGTACCAAGAGACCCAGTACTTC.

Many counts were recorded for this clonotype. This sequence joins TRBV7-6 and TRBJ2-5, with 11 bases matching TRBD2. J gave up 5 bases and V 1 base, and 9 bases lay outside the gene matches. There are 17 residues in the CDR3. CDR1 and CDR2 from the germline V gene are SGHVS and FNYEAQ. The CDR3 is CASSLGLLAGVGETQYF. The CDR3 DNA follows: TGTGCCAGCAGCTTAGGGCTACTAGCGGGAGTCGGGGAGACCCAGTACTTC.

This chain uses TRBV20-1 with TRBJ2-7, with 7 bases lining up with TRBD2. CDR3 length: 14 residues. Germline CDR1 reads DFQATT; CDR2 reads SNEGSKA (reference sequence). The CDR3 sequence: CSAGRDVGSYEQYF. CDR3 sequence (DNA): TGCAGCGCGGGGAGGGATGTCGGATCCTACGAGCAGTACTTC.

This clonotype was seen ten or more times. V and J are TRBV5-1 and TRBJ2-1; D gene ambiguous. V dropped 4 bases and J dropped 6 bases, with 17 bases sitting between them. This CDR3 is 15 amino acids long. The germline V gene has CDR1 SGHRS and CDR2 YFSETQ. CDR3: CASSPALFLVNEQFF. The CDR3 bases are TGCGCCAGCAGCCCAGCCCTTTTTCTCGTCAATGAGCAGTTCTTC.

The chain carries TRBV4-1 and TRBJ2-5; 8 bases align to TRBD1. Germline CDR1 is MGHRA and CDR2 is YSYEKL. This CDR3 is built from 16 residues. The V and J ends lost 1 base and 4 bases, in that order; junction bases with no gene match: 8. CDR3 nucleotide sequence: TGCGCCAGCAGCCAAGGGTCACAGGGGGGCGGAGAGACCCAGTACTTC. This encodes CASSQGSQGGGETQYF.

This clonotype occurred a few times. V usage is TRBV29-1 and J usage is TRBJ2-7, with 9 bases identical to TRBD1. Germline values: CDR1 SQVTM, CDR2 ANQGSEA. The CDR3 extends over 16 amino acids. The trim removed 3 bases at V and 0 bases at J, leaving 9 bases unmatched. The CDR3 here is CSVEVEADRGSYEQYV. The DNA of the CDR3 is TGCAGCGTTGAGGTCGAGGCGGACAGGGGCTCCTACGAGCAGTACGTC.

The genes are TRBV2 and TRBJ1-5; D not resolved. This CDR3 region has 14 residues. V dropped 5 bases and J dropped 0 bases, with 8 bases sitting between them. Looked up from germline, CDR1 is SNHLY and CDR2 is FYNNEI. The CDR3 spells CASSRPYSNQPQHF. CDR3 DNA: TGTGCCAGCAGTCGACCTTATAGCAATCAGCCCCAGCATTTT.

This clonotype turned up a few times. This chain connects TRBV7-2 to TRBJ2-3; D tentatively fits TRBD1 or TRBD2 (5 bases each). The V end lost 5 bases, the J end lost 2 bases, and 20 bases lay between the germline ends. Looked up from germline, CDR1 is SGHTA and CDR2 is FQGNSA. The CDR3 totals 17 residues. The CDR3 sequence is CASSTPSGRGPTDTQYF. The DNA for the CDR3 is TGTGCCAGCAGCACCCCATCAGGTCGGGGCCCCACAGATACGCAGTATTTT.

As concerns this clonotype: The junction departs from the called germline gene at one end, perhaps through a read error. The V and J genes are TRBV7-9 and TRBJ2-3, with 12 bases matching TRBD2. Germline lookup yields CDR1 SEHNR and CDR2 FQNEAQ (reference sequence). The CDR3 has 17 amino acids. CDR3 sequence (DNA): TGTGCCAGCATCTTAGCCGGGACTAGCGGGAGCACAGATACGCAGTATTTT. Residues: CASILAGTSGSTDTQYF. Complete variable domain (other parts from reference TRBV7-9 and TRBJ2-3): DTGVSQNPRHKITKRGQNVTFRCDPISEHNRLYWYRQTLGQGPEFLTYFQNEAQLEKSRLLSDRFSAERPKGSFSTLEIQRTEQGDSAMYLCASILAGTSGSTDTQYFGPGTRLTVL.

This clonotype was observed a handful of times. The genes are TRBV3-1 and TRBJ1-2, with D possibly being TRBD1 (6 bases). Germline assignment: CDR1 LGHDT and CDR2 YNNKEL (reference sequence). There are 12 residues in the CDR3. V was pared by 5 bases and J by 7 bases, with 11 bases between. The DNA for the CDR3 is TGTGCCAGCAGCTCAGGGGATTTTGGCTACACCTTC. Its translation is CASSSGDFGYTF. Complete variable domain (other parts from reference TRBV3-1 and TRBJ1-2): DTAVSQTPKYLVTQMGNDKSIKCEQNLGHDTMYWYKQDSKKFLKIMFSYNNKELIINETVPNRFSPKSPDKAHLNLHINSLELGDSAVYFCASSSGDFGYTFGSGTRLTVV.

The V call is TRBV5-6, the J call TRBJ2-6, with TRBD2 matching 8 bases. The junction had 5 bases not matched to a gene; V was cut back by 0 bases and J by 0 bases. The CDR3 has 18 residues. Germline CDR1 is SGHDT and CDR2 is YYEEEE. CDR3 bases: TGTGCCAGCAGCTTGGGGGGTAGCGGGACCTCTGGGGCCAACGTCCTGACTTTC. Translated, it gives CASSLGGSGTSGANVLTF.

For the CDR3, the DNA is TGTGCCAGCAGTTTCAGCGCCGCAGGGAACTATGGCTACACCTTC. The encoded protein is CASSFSAAGNYGYTF. J is TRBJ1-2 and V is TRBV12-3 or TRBV12-4, with a possible D match to TRBD1 (5 bases). Trimming pared 3 bases from V and 2 bases from J, leaving 13 bases between. CDR3 size: 15 residues.

The rearrangement links TRBV10-1 to TRBJ1-6; 7 bases agree with TRBD1. The germline V gene encodes CDR1 WNHNN and CDR2 SYGVQD (reference sequence). The CDR3 runs 14 residues. J was trimmed by 7 bases and V by 7 bases; bases with no gene match: 7. This CDR3 is CASTRDSPNSPLHF. In DNA form, the CDR3 reads TGCGCCAGCACGAGGGACAGCCCAAATTCACCCCTCCACTTT.

The genes are TRBV5-1 and TRBJ2-3; D not resolved. Trimming cost V 4 bases and J 0 bases, with 15 bases left between them. Germline CDR1 reads SGHRS; CDR2 reads YFSETQ. CDR3 length equals 16 residues. CDR3 protein: CASSRSAATSTDTQYF. In DNA, the CDR3 is TGCGCCAGCAGCAGATCGGCGGCTACTAGCACAGATACGCAGTATTTT. The full variable domain, rest sourced from reference TRBV5-1 and TRBJ2-3, is KAGVTQTPRYLIKTRGQQVTLSCSPISGHRSVSWYQQTPGQGLQFLFEYFSETQRNKGNFPGRFSGRQFSNSRSEMNVSTLELGDSALYLCASSRSAATSTDTQYFGPGTRLTVL.

As regards this clonotype: Because the CDR3 is missing its conserved closing phenylalanine or tryptophan, this is likely a read error. The chain has TRBV6-1 and TRBJ2-2; 9 bases map to TRBD1. Germline values: CDR1 MNHNS, CDR2 SASEGT. The CDR3 has 14 amino acids. V lost 4 bases to trimming and J lost 5 bases; unmatched junction nucleotides: 2. DNA for the CDR3: TGTGCCAGCAGTGGGGACAGGGAAACCGGGGAGCTGTTTTCT. It codes for CASSGDRETGELFS.

This clonotype was recorded a few times. The chain employs TRBV7-9 and TRBJ2-5, with a possible D match to TRBD1 (6 bases). The V gene's germline CDR1 is SEHNR and CDR2 FQNEAQ (reference sequence). The CDR3 runs to 14 residues. V lost 5 bases, J lost 0 bases, and 10 bases lay in between. CDR3 protein: CASSTRQDQETQYF. The CDR3 nucleotides are TGTGCCAGCAGCACCCGACAGGACCAAGAGACCCAGTACTTC.

The table lists this clonotype with a count of one. The chain carries TRBV30 and TRBJ1-2, with TRBD1 matching 7 bases. The CDR3 has 14 amino acids. V lost 2 bases and J lost 2; bases outside the gene matches: 5. Germline V gene data show CDR1 as GTSNPN and CDR2 as SVGIG (reference sequence). The CDR3 sequence: CAWSKQGLNYGYTF. CDR3 coding DNA: TGTGCCTGGAGTAAACAGGGGCTGAACTATGGCTACACCTTC.

The V and J genes are TRBV5-1 and TRBJ2-1; no reliable D call. The CDR3 has 15 residues. CDR1 is SGHRS, CDR2 YFSETQ, per germline. The V end was cut by 1 base, the J end by 5 bases, with 13 bases between. The CDR3 loop reads CASSLWPQLNNEQFF. The DNA of the CDR3 is TGCGCCAGCAGCTTGTGGCCGCAGCTTAACAATGAGCAGTTCTTC.

This clonotype was seen just once. CDR3 coding DNA: TGCGCCAGCAGCCAGGGACCCGGGAGCTCCTACGAGCAGTACTTC. It specifies CASSQGPGSSYEQYF. V usage is TRBV5-1 and J usage is TRBJ2-7; D possibly corresponds to TRBD2 (6 bases). The CDR3 loop spans 15 amino acids. The V and J ends lost 4 bases and 0 bases respectively, with 14 bases between them. CDR1 and CDR2 (germline): SGHRS, YFSETQ.

This rearrangement joins TRBV19 to TRBJ2-1; D may be TRBD2 (6 bases). V was clipped by 3 bases and J by 2 bases, with 14 bases between them. CDR3 size: 16 residues. The V gene's germline CDR1 is LNHDA and CDR2 SQIVND (reference sequence). CDR3 DNA sequence: TGTGCCAGTAGTATCCTTCGGCGGGGTACCTACAATGAGCAGTTCTTC. This codes for CASSILRRGTYNEQFF.

The chain is built from TRBV9 and TRBJ2-1; 10 bases are a match to TRBD2. With V trimmed by 4 bases and J by 6 bases, 7 bases remained unmatched. Per germline, CDR1 SGDLS and CDR2 YYNGEE. This CDR3 contains 15 residues. CDR3 nucleotides: TGTGCCAGCAGCCAGGGACTAGCGCCCGTCAATGAGCAGTTCTTC. Amino acid sequence: CASSQGLAPVNEQFF.

The V call is TRBV7-6, the J call TRBJ1-2, with 12 bases identical to TRBD1. CDR1 SGHVS and CDR2 FNYEAQ come from the germline V gene. The CDR3 runs 14 residues. V shed 3 bases, J shed 10 bases, and the junction held 6 bases outside the gene matches. The CDR3 DNA reads as TGTGCCAGCAGCTTTAACCGGGACAGGGGGCCCTACACCTTC. Translated, it gives CASSFNRDRGPYTF.

This chain joins TRBV6-1 and TRBJ1-1, with a tentative D call TRBD1 (5 bases). Germline V gives CDR1 MNHNS, CDR2 SASEGT. V lost 6 bases and J 3 bases, leaving 11 bases between the germline ends. The CDR3 length is 13 residues. The CDR3 sequence is CASRGPLDTEAFF. For the CDR3, the DNA is TGTGCCAGCAGGGGGCCCCTGGACACTGAAGCTTTCTTT.

This clonotype was seen ten or more times. V is TRBV5-1 and J is TRBJ2-7; 9 nucleotides align to TRBD1. Germline lookup yields CDR1 SGHRS and CDR2 YFSETQ. V lost 3 bases, J lost 1 base, and 5 bases stayed unmatched. The CDR3 spans 15 residues. In DNA, the CDR3 is TGCGCCAGCAGCTCCTCCGGGACAGGGTCCTACGAGCAGTACTTC. Translated, it gives CASSSSGTGSYEQYF.